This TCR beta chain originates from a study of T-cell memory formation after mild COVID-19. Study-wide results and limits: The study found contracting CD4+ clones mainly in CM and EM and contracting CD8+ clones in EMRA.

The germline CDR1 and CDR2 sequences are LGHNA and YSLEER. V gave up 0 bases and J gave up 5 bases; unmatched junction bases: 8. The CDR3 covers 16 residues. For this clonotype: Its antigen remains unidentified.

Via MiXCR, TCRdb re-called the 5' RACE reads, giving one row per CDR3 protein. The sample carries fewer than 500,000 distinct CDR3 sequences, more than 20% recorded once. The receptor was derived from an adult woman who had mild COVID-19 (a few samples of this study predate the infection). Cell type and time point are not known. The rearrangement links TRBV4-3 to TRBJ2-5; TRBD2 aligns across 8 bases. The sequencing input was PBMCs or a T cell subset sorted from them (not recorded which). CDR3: CASSQEAGRAFETQYF. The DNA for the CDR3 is TGCGCCAGCAGCCAAGAGGCCGGGAGGGCCTTTGAGACCCAGTACTTC.